The 27 T cell receptor beta chains in this list originate from one sample, sequenced in a study of T-cell reconstitution after alpha-beta-depleted transplantation in children. Unique molecular identifiers were used in preparing the TCRbeta library. Each CDR3 protein is one row after TCRdb ran MiXCR on the PCR reads. The sample holds hundreds of thousands of distinct CDR3 sequences, 30% to 35% seen once. The specimen was PBMCs from the stem cell graft donor, collected from the stem cell graft. Receptors were obtained from a human donor who donated a stem cell graft to a child with aplastic anemia.

This chain links TRBV5-1 with TRBJ1-6; D might be TRBD1 (5 bases). From germline, CDR1 is SGHRS and CDR2 YFSETQ. Between the trimmed V and J ends, which lost 3 bases and 7 bases, there was a span of 14 bases. The CDR3 covers 15 residues. As DNA, the CDR3 is TGCGCCAGCAGCTGGAGGGACGGATCAAATTCACCCCTCCACTTT. Encoded protein: CASSWRDGSNSPLHF.

This clonotype appeared many times. V is TRBV12-3 or TRBV12-4 and J is TRBJ2-4; a possible D gene is TRBD2 (6 bases). The CDR3 is made up of 16 amino acids. The V end was cut by 3 bases, the J end by 0 bases, with 12 bases between. CDR3 amino acids: CASSFGGTLAKNIQYF. In DNA form, the CDR3 reads TGTGCCAGCAGTTTCGGCGGGACGCTAGCCAAAAACATTCAGTACTTC.

This chain links TRBV7-6 with TRBJ2-7; D ambiguous. There are 12 residues in the CDR3. Trimming took off 3 bases at V and 4 bases at J, with 7 bases between the two ends. From germline, CDR1 is SGHVS and CDR2 FNYEAQ. For the CDR3, the DNA is TGTGCCAGCAGCTTTTTTGGATACGAGCAGTACTTC. Encoded protein: CASSFFGYEQYF.

The chain has TRBV7-9 and TRBJ1-5, with D perhaps matching TRBD1 (6 bases). The CDR3 runs to 16 residues. V was clipped by 1 base and J by 0 bases, with 10 bases between them. CDR1 and CDR2 (germline): SEHNR, FQNEAQ (reference sequence). The CDR3 nucleotides read TGTGCCAGCAGCTTAGGGGCAGGGGATAGCAATCAGCCCCAGCATTTT. Protein sequence: CASSLGAGDSNQPQHF.

This rearrangement joins TRBV5-1 to TRBJ2-3, with 7 nucleotides matching TRBD1. Germline CDR1 SGHRS, CDR2 YFSETQ. Losses at the gene ends were 4 bases for V and 8 bases for J; bases not matched to a gene: 10. The CDR3 totals 14 residues. The CDR3 bases are TGCGCCAGCAGCCCTGACAGGGAAGGAGGTACGCAGTATTTT. It yields the protein CASSPDREGGTQYF.

In this sample, this clonotype turned up a few times. This chain uses TRBV5-1 with TRBJ2-7, with 9 positions matching TRBD2. With V trimmed by 0 bases and J by 3 bases, 4 bases remained unmatched. Germline values: CDR1 SGHRS, CDR2 YFSETQ. This CDR3 region has 15 residues. The CDR3 bases are TGCGCCAGCAGCTTGGAAGCGGGAGGCGACTACGAGCAGTACGTC. It specifies CASSLEAGGDYEQYV.

The rearrangement uses TRBV5-1 and TRBJ2-1, with 8 bases matching TRBD2. With 0 bases clipped from V and 8 bases from J, the junction kept 10 bases outside the gene matches. The CDR3 covers 16 residues. In germline, CDR1 is SGHRS, CDR2 YFSETQ. The CDR3 DNA follows: TGCGCCAGCAGCTTGGGGACATTAGCGGGGAGCGATGAGCAGTTCTTC. Protein: CASSLGTLAGSDEQFF.

The chain links TRBV5-1 to TRBJ2-3; D not resolved. V lost 5 bases and J lost 3, with 13 bases in between. Germline V gene data show CDR1 as SGHRS and CDR2 as YFSETQ. The CDR3 consists of 14 residues. As DNA, the CDR3 is TGCGCCAGCAGGGGGTCCATAACGACAGATACGCAGTATTTT. Its translation: CASRGSITTDTQYF.

The genes are TRBV12-3 or TRBV12-4 and TRBJ2-1, with a weak D call TRBD2 (5 bases). This CDR3 has 15 residues. The V end was cut by 10 bases, the J end by 0 bases, with 16 bases between. CDR3 DNA: TGTGCCACCCTCGAGCGGTCGAGCTCCTACAATGAGCAGTTCTTC. It is translated as CATLERSSSYNEQFF.

The chain recombines TRBV12-3 or TRBV12-4 with TRBJ2-2; TRBD2 agrees at 9 bases. The CDR3 contains 19 residues. The J segment lost 6 bases and the V segment lost 4 bases, leaving 18 bases of the junction unmatched. The CDR3 spells CASSSRLASGTRRPGELFF. The CDR3 DNA reads TGTGCCAGCAGTTCCCGATTGGCTAGCGGGACCCGGAGACCCGGGGAGCTGTTTTTT.

V and J are TRBV9 and TRBJ2-2, with D uncertain. The CDR3 contains 15 residues. Germline CDR1 reads SGDLS; CDR2 reads YYNGEE. V lost 3 bases, J lost 6 bases, and 15 bases lay in between. In DNA, the CDR3 is TGTGCCAGCAGCGCGTCCTCGGTTAGTCCCGGGGAGCTGTTTTTT. This encodes CASSASSVSPGELFF.

This chain connects TRBV25-1 to TRBJ2-1; D possibly corresponds to TRBD1 (7 bases). With 4 bases removed from V and 6 bases from J, the gap between germline ends came to 16 bases. The germline V gene encodes CDR1 MGHDK and CDR2 SYGVNS. The CDR3 contains 15 residues. CDR3 DNA sequence: TGTGCCAGCAGTGCGGCGGGAAACAGGGGCAATGAGCAGTTCTTC. Translating gives CASSAAGNRGNEQFF.

There are many counts of this clonotype. CDR3 nucleotides: TGTGCCAGTAAATTAGTGGCGGTTTCCTATGGCTACACCTTC. It yields the protein CASKLVAVSYGYTF. The chain uses TRBV6-1 and TRBJ1-2; D unclear. Germline V gene lookup returns CDR1 MNHNS and CDR2 SASEGT. The CDR3 has 14 amino acids. The V end was cut by 9 bases, the J end by 4 bases, with 18 bases between.

A few counts support this clonotype. V gene TRBV25-1 combines with J gene TRBJ2-5, with unresolved D. Germline V lookup: CDR1 MGHDK, CDR2 SYGVNS. This CDR3 region has 12 residues. The DNA for the CDR3 is TGTGCGTCGGATGGTGCCTTCGAGACCCAGTACTTC. Translating gives CASDGAFETQYF.

V and J are TRBV7-8 and TRBJ1-1; the D gene is possibly TRBD1 (6 bases). V was trimmed by 3 bases and J by 1 base, leaving 9 bases between them. The CDR3 totals 14 residues. CDR1 SGHVS and CDR2 FQNEAQ come from the germline V gene. This CDR3 reads CASSFGQKNTEAFF. The CDR3 region has the DNA TGTGCCAGCAGCTTCGGACAGAAGAACACTGAAGCTTTCTTT.

J is TRBJ2-2 and V is TRBV11-3, with 8 nucleotides matching TRBD1. Germline V gene data show CDR1 as SGHNT and CDR2 as YENEEA. The CDR3 length is 13 residues. V lost 7 bases, J lost 5 bases, and 3 bases stayed unmatched. The DNA of the CDR3 is TGTGCCAGCACAGGGGGCGGGACCGGGGAGCTGTTTTTT. This codes for CASTGGGTGELFF.

This clonotype was seen a handful of times. The gene calls are TRBV27 and TRBJ2-2; D possibly corresponds to TRBD1 (6 bases). The CDR3 runs 13 residues. Trimming took 5 bases from V and 5 from J, leaving 9 bases between them. In germline, CDR1 is MNHEY, CDR2 SMNVEV (reference sequence). The CDR3 sequence is CASSPGVTGELFF. CDR3 sequence (DNA): TGTGCCAGCAGTCCAGGGGTAACCGGGGAGCTGTTTTTT.

This clonotype has at least ten counts. V gene TRBV25-1 combines with J gene TRBJ2-1, with unresolved D. This CDR3 is 12 amino acids long. The V gene's germline CDR1 is MGHDK and CDR2 SYGVNS. Between the trimmed V and J ends, which lost 2 bases and 5 bases, there was a span of 4 bases. CDR3 DNA sequence: TGTGCCAGCAGTGAACCTAACAATGAGCAGTTCTTC. It encodes CASSEPNNEQFF. Full variable domain (missing parts from reference TRBV25-1 and TRBJ2-1): EADIYQTPRYLVIGTGKKITLECSQTMGHDKMYWYQQDPGMELHLIHYSYGVNSTEKGDLSSESTVSRIRTEHFPLTLESARPSHTSQYLCASSEPNNEQFFGPGTRLTVL.

The chain carries TRBV14 and TRBJ2-1; 10 positions match TRBD2. The germline V gene encodes CDR1 SGHDN and CDR2 FVKESK. The CDR3 is 20 residues long. With V trimmed by 4 bases and J by 0 bases, 15 bases remained unmatched. The CDR3 DNA is TGTGCCAGCAGCCGCGCCGGAGGTAGCGGGAGGTTTAACTCCTACAATGAGCAGTTCTTC. Its translation: CASSRAGGSGRFNSYNEQFF.

This clonotype appeared a few times. The V and J genes are TRBV29-1 and TRBJ2-1, with TRBD2 identical over 11 bases. The junction had 7 bases not matched to a gene; V was cut back by 8 bases and J by 4 bases. The CDR3 contains 14 residues. Germline CDR1 SQVTM, CDR2 ANQGSEA. In DNA form, the CDR3 reads TGCAGCTCCCGACTAGCGGGGTTATACAATGAGCAGTTCTTC. Translated: CSSRLAGLYNEQFF.

The chain joins TRBV6-1 to TRBJ2-5; D is unclear. The V end lost 10 bases, the J end lost 0 bases, and 15 bases lay between the germline ends. Germline CDR1 MNHNS, CDR2 SASEGT. The CDR3 contains 14 residues. DNA for the CDR3: TGTGCCATCTCGCGTGCGGCGGACCAAGAGACCCAGTACTTC. Its translation is CAISRAADQETQYF.

This clonotype was seen a handful of times. The CDR3 here is CASSQDRAAGYEQFF. The CDR3, as DNA: TGCGCCAGCAGCCAAGACCGGGCTGCAGGCTATGAGCAGTTCTTC. V gene TRBV4-3 combines with J gene TRBJ2-1; D ambiguous. Trimming removed 0 bases at V and 8 bases at J, with 14 bases between. The CDR3 runs to 15 residues. CDR1 is LGHNA and CDR2 is YSLEER in the germline V gene.

The rearrangement links TRBV12-3 or TRBV12-4 to TRBJ2-1; TRBD2 might be the D (6 bases). The CDR3 loop spans 14 amino acids. Trimming removed 2 bases at V and 7 bases at J, with 12 bases between. CDR3 DNA: TGTGCCAGCAGTTTAAAGCCGGGAGTTAATGAGCAGTTCTTC. Its translation is CASSLKPGVNEQFF.

Only a few counts were recorded for this clonotype. The chain employs TRBV30 and TRBJ1-1; D not resolved. V lost 5 bases, J lost 0 bases, and 7 bases lay in between. This CDR3 region has 12 residues. Germline loops: CDR1 GTSNPN, CDR2 SVGIG (reference sequence). CDR3 amino acids: CAWGRMNTEAFF. DNA of the CDR3: TGTGCCTGGGGACGAATGAACACTGAAGCTTTCTTT.

This clonotype was detected a few times. The chain links TRBV5-1 to TRBJ2-2, with 8 bases fitting TRBD1. The germline V gene has CDR1 SGHRS and CDR2 YFSETQ. The CDR3 spans 18 residues. V lost 4 bases to trimming and J lost 4 bases; unmatched junction nucleotides: 15. CDR3 coding DNA: TGCGCCAGCAGCCCGTTTGGGATTGGGACAGGCCCCACCGGGGAGCTGTTTTTT. Translation: CASSPFGIGTGPTGELFF.

The gene calls are TRBV7-9 and TRBJ2-6; unclear D gene. The V gene lost 4 bases and the J gene lost 4 bases, with 8 bases spanning the gap. Germline lookup yields CDR1 SEHNR and CDR2 FQNEAQ (reference sequence). The CDR3 loop spans 14 amino acids. CDR3 bases: TGTGCCAGCAGCTCCCCGTTCGGGGCCAACGTCCTGACTTTC. It codes for CASSSPFGANVLTF.

This clonotype has just a few counts. CDR3 DNA sequence: TGCAGTGGCCCGGCTAGCGGGAACTATGAGCAGTTCTTC. Translation: CSGPASGNYEQFF. The chain combines TRBV20-1 with TRBJ2-1, with 9 bases aligning to TRBD2. The CDR3 spans 13 residues. With V trimmed by 7 bases and J by 8 bases, 9 bases remained unmatched. CDR1 and CDR2 (germline): DFQATT, SNEGSKA (reference sequence).